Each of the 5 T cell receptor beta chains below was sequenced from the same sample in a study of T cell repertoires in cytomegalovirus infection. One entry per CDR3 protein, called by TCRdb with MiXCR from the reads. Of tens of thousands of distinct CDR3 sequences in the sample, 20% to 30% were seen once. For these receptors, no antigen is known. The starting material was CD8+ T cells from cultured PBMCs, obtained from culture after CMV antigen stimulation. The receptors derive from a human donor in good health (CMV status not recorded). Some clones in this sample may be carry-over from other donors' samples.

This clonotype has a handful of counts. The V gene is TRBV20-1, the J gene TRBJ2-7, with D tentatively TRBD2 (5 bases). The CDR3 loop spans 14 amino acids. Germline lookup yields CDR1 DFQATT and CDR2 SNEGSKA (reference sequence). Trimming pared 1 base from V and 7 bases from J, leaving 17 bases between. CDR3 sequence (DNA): TGCAGTGCTAGAGGAGCGGAACCAGCCTGGGAGCAGTACTTC. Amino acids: CSARGAEPAWEQYF.

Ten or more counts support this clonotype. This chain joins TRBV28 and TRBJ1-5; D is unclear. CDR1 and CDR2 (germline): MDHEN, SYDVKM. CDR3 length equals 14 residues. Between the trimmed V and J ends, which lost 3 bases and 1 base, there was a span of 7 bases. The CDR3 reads CASSLTGSNQPQHF. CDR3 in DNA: TGTGCCAGCAGTTTGACGGGCAGCAATCAGCCCCAGCATTTT.

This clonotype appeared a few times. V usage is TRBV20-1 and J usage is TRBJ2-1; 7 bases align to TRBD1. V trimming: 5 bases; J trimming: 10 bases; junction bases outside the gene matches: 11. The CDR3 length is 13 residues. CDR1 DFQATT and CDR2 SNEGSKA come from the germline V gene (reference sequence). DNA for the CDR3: TGCAGTGCTTTCGCGACAGGGTCAGACGAGCAGTTCTTC. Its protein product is CSAFATGSDEQFF.

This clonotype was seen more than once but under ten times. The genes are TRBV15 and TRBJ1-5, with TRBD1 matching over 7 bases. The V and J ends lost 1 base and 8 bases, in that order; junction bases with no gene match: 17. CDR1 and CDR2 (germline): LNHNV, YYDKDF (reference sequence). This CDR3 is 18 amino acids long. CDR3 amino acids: CATSRVDRGQVVRKPQHF. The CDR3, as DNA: TGTGCCACCAGCAGAGTCGACCGAGGACAGGTTGTCAGAAAGCCCCAGCATTTT.

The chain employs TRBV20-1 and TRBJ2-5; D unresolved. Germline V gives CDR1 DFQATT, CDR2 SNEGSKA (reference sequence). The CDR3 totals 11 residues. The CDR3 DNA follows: TGCAGCCTTGATGTGGCGGAGACCCAGTACTTC. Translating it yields CSLDVAETQYF.